This TCR beta chain was observed in a study of blood T cell repertoires in COVID-19 (dated by TCRdb to 2019 to 2021). Study-level background: Collaborator samples came from the United States, Italy and Spain and covered acute and convalescent phases of COVID-19. The material from the prospective study consisted of cDNA or gDNA derived from T cells, B-cell-depleted T cells, or PBMCs. Deeply sampled blood TCRbeta repertoires from subjects exposed to, actively infected with, or recovered from COVID-19 were included in the dataset. A freely available public database, intended as a resource for researchers studying the immune response to SARS-CoV-2, is where the repertoires were released. The samples were drawn from the first 160 participants of the ongoing ImmuneRACE study and from 1,254 subjects provided by 6 global collaborators. The sample metadata nearly always contained a de-identified subject ID, COVID-19 status, age in years and sex. Where available, HLA class I and class II types were taken from metadata supplied by the sample provider and were not determined by assay-based typing.

Overall results and qualifications from the work: Clinical and demographic metadata were provided uncurated, with the amount varying by source and participant.

Whole blood was collected in K2EDTA tubes by collaborating institutions according to the institutions' own protocols. For TCRbeta analysis, collaborator samples were shipped as frozen whole blood, as isolated PBMCs, or as DNA extracted from either sample type. In its sample, this clone was seen once. The specificity of this receptor is unknown. Base qualities are not at hand, and no much larger clone is one base apart. In the germline V gene, CDR1 corresponds to SNHLY and CDR2 to FYNNEI. The CDR3 sequence holds 13 residues, the cysteine and phenylalanine included. Just CDR3 DNA is preserved here, 39 bases in frame from base 1. V gives up 1 base and J gives up 3 bases, and the segment between their germline ends measures 6 bases. TCRbeta CDR3 regions were amplified from genomic DNA by means of the immunoSEQ Assay, a bias-controlled multiplex PCR. The paper's processing steps were these. Nucleated cell counts per sample were estimated from amplification of reference gene primers within the assay. To quantify the absolute abundance of each unique TCRbeta CDR3 rearrangement, sequence reads were collapsed and filtered. For each sample, productive Simpson clonality was calculated as the square root of Simpson's diversity index over productive rearrangements. This is the immuneACCESS table as TCRdb keeps it, with only in-frame sequences that have V and J called. A part of the clones is gone; compared with another copy, unresolved V genes explain less than half, and the rest is unexplained. Clone size and V and J calls were adopted from that table, with D and trimming inferred from the DNA. This sample holds over 130,000 clones; around 90% were observed only once. Around 4.6% of the sample comes from the top ten.

The TCR sequence derives from a woman aged 55-69 years with active or convalescent COVID-19. The source material was peripheral blood. The rearrangement combines TRBV2 with TRBJ1-2, with TRBD1 as a weak D call on 5 bases. DNA sequence: TGTGCCAGCAGTGAAGTCAGGGACTATGGCTACACCTTC. Its translation is CASSEVRDYGYTF.